A selection of T cell receptor beta chains follows, all from one sample in a study of a mutant IDH1 vaccine in newly diagnosed glioma. TCRdb's table, derived via immunoSEQ multiplex PCR, lists solely in-frame clones and lacks some. The sample has fewer than 20,000 clones; almost 80% are singletons. The material was PBMCs, obtained from a glioma patient treated with radiotherapy, temozolomide or both. The source of these receptors is a man between 40 and 49 years old with glioma. CDR3s include the opening cysteine and the closing phenylalanine or tryptophan. A D gene is named only where the DNA matches it firmly. Only part of the rows carry a size: once, few, many, or a class if the clone is expanded.

clone size: .; V gene: TRBV5-1; D gene: .; J gene: TRBJ2-5; CDR3 protein: CASSGIQGAETQYF; CDR3 DNA: TGCGCCAGCAGCGGAATACAGGGTGCAGAGACCCAGTACTTC
clone size: .; V gene: TRBV9; D gene: .; J gene: TRBJ1-2; CDR3 protein: CASSVDQAGGYTF; CDR3 DNA: TGTGCCAGCAGCGTAGACCAAGCGGGTGGCTACACCTTC
clone size: .; V gene: TRBV5-1; D gene: TRBD2; J gene: TRBJ2-1; CDR3 protein: CASSSTSGRWNEQFF; CDR3 DNA: TGCGCCAGCAGCTCGACTAGCGGGAGGTGGAATGAGCAGTTCTTC
clone size: .; V gene: TRBV19; D gene: .; J gene: TRBJ2-7; CDR3 protein: CASSIDSYEQYF; CDR3 DNA: TGTGCCAGTAGTATCGACTCCTACGAGCAGTACTTC
clone size: .; V gene: TRBV19; D gene: TRBD2; J gene: TRBJ2-1; CDR3 protein: CASSPLAGTFRPYNEQFF; CDR3 DNA: TGTGCCAGTAGTCCCCTAGCGGGTACCTTCCGACCCTACAATGAGCAGTTCTTC
clone size: .; V gene: TRBV7-2; D gene: .; J gene: TRBJ1-6; CDR3 protein: CASKSTGTNSPLHF; CDR3 DNA: TGTGCCAGTAAAAGTACAGGGACCAATTCACCCCTCCACTTT
clone size: .; V gene: TRBV7-8; D gene: .; J gene: TRBJ2-7; CDR3 protein: CASSYGTGSYEQYF; CDR3 DNA: TGTGCCAGCAGCTACGGGACGGGCTCCTACGAGCAGTACTTC
clone size: .; V gene: TRBV5-1; D gene: .; J gene: TRBJ1-3; CDR3 protein: CASSIKAPGDTIYF; CDR3 DNA: TGCGCCAGCAGCATCAAGGCCCCCGGGGACACCATATATTTT
clone size: .; V gene: TRBV2; D gene: .; J gene: TRBJ1-2; CDR3 protein: CASSDSYYGYTF; CDR3 DNA: TGTGCCAGCAGTGATTCTTACTATGGCTACACCTTC
clone size: .; V gene: TRBV5-1; D gene: .; J gene: TRBJ2-1; CDR3 protein: CASTLGPGQEQFF; CDR3 DNA: TGCGCCAGCACACTCGGACCGGGGCAAGAGCAGTTCTTC
clone size: .; V gene: TRBV10-2; D gene: .; J gene: TRBJ2-1; CDR3 protein: CASGDLPGDNEQFF; CDR3 DNA: TGCGCCAGCGGAGATCTGCCCGGGGACAATGAGCAGTTCTTC
clone size: few; V gene: TRBV18; D gene: TRBD2; J gene: TRBJ2-2; CDR3 protein: CASSPGLMNTGELFF; CDR3 DNA: TGTGCCAGCTCACCGGGACTAATGAACACCGGGGAGCTGTTTTTT
clone size: .; V gene: TRBV6-5; D gene: TRBD1; J gene: TRBJ2-7; CDR3 protein: CASSTDRGLEQYF; CDR3 DNA: TGTGCCAGCAGTACGGACAGGGGGCTTGAGCAGTACTTC
clone size: .; V gene: TRBV9; D gene: .; J gene: TRBJ2-7; CDR3 protein: CASSVGAPIVGNEQYF; CDR3 DNA: TGTGCCAGCAGCGTAGGAGCCCCCATAGTTGGCAACGAGCAGTACTTC
clone size: .; V gene: TRBV4-3; D gene: TRBD2; J gene: TRBJ2-2; CDR3 protein: CASSQDRTSGRAGELFF; CDR3 DNA: TGCGCCAGCAGCCAAGATCGGACTAGCGGGAGGGCCGGGGAGCTGTTTTTT
clone size: .; V gene: TRBV7-6; D gene: .; J gene: TRBJ1-3; CDR3 protein: CASSPSAGTTIYF; CDR3 DNA: TGTGCCAGCAGCCCGAGCGCGGGGACCACCATATATTTT
clone size: .; V gene: TRBV7-9; D gene: .; J gene: TRBJ1-1; CDR3 protein: CASSPRGAGRREAFF; CDR3 DNA: TGTGCCAGCAGCCCGCGAGGGGCCGGCAGACGTGAAGCTTTCTTT
clone size: .; V gene: TRBV6-6; D gene: .; J gene: TRBJ2-5; CDR3 protein: CASSQDRQETQYF; CDR3 DNA: TGTGCCAGCAGCCAAGACAGACAAGAGACCCAGTACTTC
clone size: .; V gene: TRBV2; D gene: .; J gene: TRBJ1-6; CDR3 protein: CASSADTGRGSPLHF; CDR3 DNA: TGTGCCAGCAGCGCGGACACCGGGCGTGGGTCACCCCTCCACTTT
clone size: few; V gene: TRBV7-6; D gene: .; J gene: TRBJ1-1; CDR3 protein: CASSLGRSLDEAFF; CDR3 DNA: TGTGCCAGCAGCTTAGGACGGAGTCTTGATGAAGCTTTCTTT
clone size: .; V gene: TRBV5-6; D gene: .; J gene: TRBJ1-6; CDR3 protein: CASSFSLSGNSPLHF; CDR3 DNA: TGTGCCAGCAGCTTTTCGTTGTCCGGTAATTCACCCCTCCACTTT
clone size: few; V gene: TRBV10-1; D gene: .; J gene: TRBJ2-2; CDR3 protein: CASRSQRSTGELFF; CDR3 DNA: TGCGCCAGCAGAAGCCAGAGGAGCACCGGGGAGCTGTTTTTT
clone size: .; V gene: TRBV6-5; D gene: TRBD2; J gene: TRBJ2-2; CDR3 protein: CASSGLAEDTGELFF; CDR3 DNA: TGTGCCAGCAGTGGACTAGCGGAGGACACCGGGGAGCTGTTTTTT
clone size: few; V gene: TRBV7-7; D gene: .; J gene: TRBJ1-4; CDR3 protein: CASSPRGNEKLFF; CDR3 DNA: TGTGCCAGCAGCCCGCGGGGGAATGAAAAACTGTTTTTT
clone size: .; V gene: TRBV10-1; D gene: TRBD2; J gene: TRBJ2-3; CDR3 protein: CASSEAVAGLVTDTQYF; CDR3 DNA: TGCGCCAGCAGTGAGGCGGTAGCGGGACTGGTCACAGATACGCAGTATTTT
clone size: once; V gene: TRBV5-5; D gene: .; J gene: TRBJ1-4; CDR3 protein: CASSLVAGEKLFF; CDR3 DNA: TGTGCCAGCAGCTTGGTGGCGGGGGAAAAACTGTTTTTT
clone size: .; V gene: TRBV19; D gene: TRBD1; J gene: TRBJ2-5; CDR3 protein: CASGTGWETQYF; CDR3 DNA: TGTGCCAGTGGGACAGGTTGGGAGACCCAGTACTTC
clone size: .; V gene: TRBV6-1; D gene: .; J gene: TRBJ1-2; CDR3 protein: CASTESLGADGYTF; CDR3 DNA: TGTGCCAGCACCGAAAGTCTGGGGGCGGATGGCTACACCTTC
clone size: .; V gene: TRBV7-6; D gene: .; J gene: TRBJ2-7; CDR3 protein: CASSSTLAGEQYF; CDR3 DNA: TGTGCCAGCAGCTCTACACTAGCTGGGGAGCAGTACTTC
clone size: .; V gene: TRBV1; D gene: .; J gene: TRBJ2-1; CDR3 protein: CTISGSYNEQFF; CDR3 DNA: TGCACCATCTCGGGGAGCTACAATGAGCAGTTCTTC
clone size: .; V gene: TRBV10-1; D gene: .; J gene: TRBJ2-7; CDR3 protein: CASSEGNEQYF; CDR3 DNA: TGCGCCAGCAGTGAAGGGAACGAGCAGTACTTT
clone size: .; V gene: TRBV27; D gene: TRBD2; J gene: TRBJ2-1; CDR3 protein: CASSTPAGEYNEQFF; CDR3 DNA: TGTGCCAGCAGTACCCCAGCGGGAGAGTACAATGAGCAGTTCTTC
clone size: .; V gene: TRBV27; D gene: .; J gene: TRBJ2-7; CDR3 protein: CASGASSYEQYF; CDR3 DNA: TGTGCCAGCGGGGCTTCTTCCTACGAGCAGTACTTC
clone size: .; V gene: TRBV5-6; D gene: TRBD2; J gene: TRBJ2-1; CDR3 protein: CASSTGLAGVSNEQFF; CDR3 DNA: TGTGCCAGCAGCACCGGACTAGCGGGAGTTTCCAATGAGCAGTTCTTC
clone size: few; V gene: TRBV2; D gene: .; J gene: TRBJ2-3; CDR3 protein: CASSPLLGTDTQYF; CDR3 DNA: TGTGCCAGCAGCCCATTGTTGGGGACAGATACGCAGTATTTT